This note documents a single T cell receptor beta chain sequence. There were 3,000 to 4,000 ng of total RNA used for each TCR library. TCRdb re-analyzed the 5' RACE reads; it lists each CDR3 protein once, without DNA. In all, the sample yields 200,000 to 250,000 distinct CDR3 sequences. The sample originates from a study of monozygotic twins with inflammatory bowel disease. This CDR3 is 15 amino acids long. CDR1 and CDR2 from the germline V gene are DFQATT and SNEGSKA (reference sequence). The template was total RNA from whole blood, with no T cell sorting. The rearrangement links TRBV20-1 to TRBJ2-7; TCRdb reports TRBD2, a call that lacks DNA to check it against. The clonotype was recovered from a human donor with ulcerative colitis or Crohn's disease, or a healthy co-twin of an affected twin (not recorded which). Sequenced: blood. The CDR3 sequence: CSAAALGGRTVEQYF.